Below, one TCR beta chain is given with its context. At least ten counts were recorded for this clonotype. The clone's antigen remains unknown. Base quality data are lacking; no much larger clone is found one base away. The source of the sample is a study of T cell repertoires in cytomegalovirus infection (dated by TCRdb to the late 2010s). About the investigation overall: The peptide stimulations were aimed at well-studied HLA-B-restricted epitopes as well as recently identified HLA-C-restricted CMV epitopes, whose presentation resists viral immunomodulation. The HLA type of each donor mattered for the analysis, because public TCR beta signatures pointed to carriage of CMV infection along with the matching HLA type. Study-level results and caveats: The ex vivo response was dominated by HLA-C-restricted CMV-specific TCR beta clonotypes, and the single most frequent clonotype in two of eight donors was supplied by these HLA-C-restricted clonotypes. Cumulative frequency of public TCR beta family members discriminated carriers of CMV infection plus the relevant HLA type in this cohort and an independent approximately 400-donor cohort.

The data were produced on an Illumina HiSeq 1500. The raw public reads went through TCRdb reprocessing: fastp at Q25, MiXCR clone calling, in-frame beta chains kept. Every distinct CDR3 protein forms one entry, paired with its most common genes and DNA. The sample has about 69,000 distinct CDR3 sequences on record, less than 30% of them singletons. The top ten clones comprise just under 60% of the sample. This specimen's treatment or condition label, interpreted: in vitro stimulation with specific CMV peptide epitopes to enrich CMV-specific T cells. V sheds 4 bases and J sheds 8 bases, leaving 14 bases between their ends. Measured from the cysteine to the phenylalanine, the CDR3 is 13 residues long. The read is trimmed to its CDR3 DNA, 39 bases read in frame from base 1. CDR1 SGHTA and CDR2 FQGNSA were looked up in the germline V gene.

The chain couples TRBV7-2 to TRBJ1-1; matching of 6 bases hints at TRBD1 as the D gene. The sequence was collected from a human donor in good health (CMV status not recorded). Some clones in this sample may be carry-over from other donors' samples. The sequences come from CD8+ T cells from cultured PBMCs, collected from culture after CMV antigen stimulation. The CDR3 has the sequence CASSYPTDREAFF. The bases read TGTGCCAGCAGCTACCCCACGGACAGAGAAGCTTTCTTT.